This T cell receptor beta chain comes out of a study of shared clonotypes between healthy human individuals. The germline gives CDR1 LGHNA, CDR2 YNFKEQ. The V gene end was trimmed by 0 bases and the J gene end by 8 bases; junction bases not matched to a gene: 4. This CDR3 contains 15 residues. Libraries were prepared by immunoSEQ multiplex PCR; TCRdb keeps only in-frame clonotypes and omits some of them. The top ten clones hold 10% to 15% of a sample with 450,000 to 500,000 clones, 70% to 80% of them seen once. On this clone: Its specificity is not known.

Regarding the study as a whole: Donor clonotype sharing was expected to depend on sequencing depth.

Samples left unsorted employed approximately 90 million PBMCs for genomic DNA. The sequencing input was PBMCs. The chain uses TRBV4-2 and TRBJ1-4, with 9 bases matching TRBD1. The source of this sequence is a woman between 40 and 50 years old in good health. Some clones in this sample may be carry-over from other donors' samples. The DNA for the CDR3 is TGTGCCAGCAGCCAAGAAGGGACAGGGAGGGAAAAACTGTTTTTT. Protein product: CASSQEGTGREKLFF.